This T cell receptor (beta chain) stems from a study of T cell repertoires in cytomegalovirus infection (dated by TCRdb to the late 2010s). The study in broad terms: The HLA type of each donor mattered for the analysis, because public TCR beta signatures pointed to carriage of CMV infection along with the matching HLA type. Summary of the overall study and its limitations: The ex vivo response was dominated by HLA-C-restricted CMV-specific TCR beta clonotypes, which also provided the single most frequent clonotype in two of eight donors. Cumulative frequency of public TCR beta family members discriminated carriers of CMV infection plus the relevant HLA type in this cohort and an independent roughly 350-donor cohort.

Per the germline V gene, MNHEY is the CDR1 and SVGAGI is the CDR2. Trimmed from V: 0 bases; trimmed from J: 8 bases; junction bases lacking a gene match: 5. The CDR3, from cysteine to phenylalanine, totals 15 residues. Of the read, only the CDR3 DNA is kept; its 45 bases are in frame from base 1. These reads were obtained on an Illumina HiSeq 1500. In-frame beta chains were kept once TCRdb had trimmed the public reads at Q25 with fastp and called clones with MiXCR. All rows with the same CDR3 protein become a single entry with the most common DNA and genes. This sample comprises 450,000 to 550,000 distinct CDR3 sequences, 16% of them detected only once. The top ten clones comprise 24% of the sample. As concerns this clonotype: What this receptor recognizes is not known. Qualities for individual bases were not recorded, and no much larger clone is one base off.

The source of this sequence is a human donor in good health (CMV status not recorded). Some clones in this sample may be carry-over from other donors' samples. The chain couples TRBV6-5 to TRBJ2-3; 10 middle bases align to TRBD2. Sequencing input: CD8+ T cells from PBMCs. The CDR3 corresponds to CASSYSTAGGATQYF. The nucleotide sequence reads TGTGCCAGCAGTTACTCGACAGCGGGAGGGGCTACGCAGTATTTT.